A selection of T cell receptor beta chains follows, all from one sample in a study of shared clonotypes between healthy human individuals. Here immunoSEQ multiplex PCR was the method, and the copy in TCRdb shows in-frame clones only, minus some. The table lists 1,500,000 or so clones, around 95% of them singletons. The sample consisted of naive CD4+ T cells sorted from blood. These receptors all stem from a man aged 25 to 45 in good health. CDR3s include the opening cysteine and the closing phenylalanine or tryptophan. The D gene is left open where the match is weak. For some rows the clone size is stated as once, few or many, or as a class when expanded; others skip it.

.	TRBD2	TRBV4-1	TRBJ2-1	CASSQEGASGTISYNEQFF	TGCGCCAGCAGCCAAGAGGGAGCTAGCGGGACAATCTCCTACAATGAGCAGTTCTTC
.	TRBD2	TRBV18	TRBJ2-5	CASSPVTGGGLQETQYF	TGTGCCAGCTCACCGGTGACGGGGGGGGGCCTCCAAGAGACCCAGTACTTC
.	TRBD2	TRBV2	TRBJ2-2	CASSARLAQNTGELFF	TGTGCCAGCAGTGCGAGACTAGCGCAGAACACCGGGGAGCTGTTTTTT
.	TRBD2	TRBV9	TRBJ2-2	CASSVTSVENTGELFF	TGTGCCAGCAGCGTCACTAGCGTCGAAAACACCGGGGAGCTGTTTTTT
.	.	TRBV5-1	TRBJ2-7	CASRPIAGNYEQYF	TGCGCCAGCAGACCCATCGCCGGGAACTACGAGCAGTACTTC
once	.	TRBV7-3	TRBJ1-4	CASSRRPGEKLFF	TGTGCCAGCAGCCGCCGGCCAGGGGAAAAACTGTTTTTT
.	.	TRBV19	TRBJ2-7	CASSRDSYEQYF	TGTGCCAGTAGCCGGGACTCCTACGAGCAGTACTTC
.	TRBD2	TRBV29-1	TRBJ2-1	CSAIAGGPFF	TGCAGCGCCATAGCGGGAGGCCCGTTCTTC
.	.	TRBV9	TRBJ2-1	CASSIRDDQRYEQFF	TGTGCCAGCAGCATCCGGGACGATCAGCGCTATGAGCAGTTCTTC
.	.	TRBV18	TRBJ1-2	CASSPLDRTSGYGYTF	TGTGCCAGCTCACCACTTGACAGGACCTCGGGCTATGGCTACACCTTC
few	TRBD2	TRBV19	TRBJ2-2	CASISRREGWELFF	TGTGCCAGTATAAGTCGGCGGGAGGGCTGGGAGCTGTTTTTT
.	TRBD2	TRBV27	TRBJ2-1	CASSLLSGSTRSEQFF	TGTGCCAGCAGTTTATTAAGCGGGAGTACTCGCAGTGAGCAGTTCTTC
.	.	TRBV7-8	TRBJ1-5	CASSLTGTVPRPQHF	TGTGCCAGCAGCTTAACTGGGACGGTCCCGCGGCCCCAGCATTTT
.	.	TRBV11-2	TRBJ1-4	CASSLTRGGTNEKLFF	TGTGCCAGCAGCCTAACCAGGGGAGGAACTAATGAAAAACTGTTTTTT
.	.	TRBV2	TRBJ2-2	CASSGRTEGGSVTGELFF	TGTGCCAGCAGTGGACGGACAGAGGGGGGATCGGTCACCGGGGAGCTGTTTTTT
.	.	TRBV28	TRBJ1-3	CASGAGGNTIYF	TGTGCCAGCGGGGCAGGTGGAAACACCATATATTTT
.	.	TRBV7-9	TRBJ1-5	CASSGMGPTSNQPQHF	TGTGCCAGCAGCGGAATGGGACCAACGAGCAATCAGCCCCAGCATTTT
.	TRBD1	TRBV11-2	TRBJ1-1	CASSSRTGNSEAFF	TGTGCCAGCAGCTCACGGACAGGGAACTCTGAAGCTTTCTTT
.	.	TRBV30	TRBJ1-2	CAWTVGGTGYTF	TGTGCCTGGACCGTCGGAGGGACTGGCTACACCTTC
.	TRBD1	TRBV5-1	TRBJ2-3	CASSRSDRGSADTQYF	TGCGCCAGCAGCCGCTCGGACAGGGGGAGTGCAGATACGCAGTATTTT
.	.	TRBV5-6	TRBJ1-5	CASSFFDFSYQPQHF	TGTGCCAGCAGCTTTTTCGACTTTAGCTATCAGCCCCAGCATTTT
.	TRBD2	TRBV28	TRBJ2-7	CASSSPGRVSYEQYF	TGTGCCAGCAGTTCCCCCGGGAGGGTCTCCTACGAGCAGTACTTC
.	.	TRBV2	TRBJ2-7	CASSLAWGEQYF	TGTGCCAGCAGCTTGGCCTGGGGCGAGCAGTACTTC
once	.	TRBV7-9	TRBJ2-5	CASSLAGRLEETQYF	TGTGCCAGCAGCTTAGCGGGGAGACTAGAAGAGACCCAGTACTTC
.	.	TRBV28	TRBJ2-1	CASSPSSGSYNEQFF	TGTGCCAGCAGCCCCTCTTCGGGCTCCTACAATGAGCAGTTCTTC
.	TRBD2	TRBV5-5	TRBJ2-5	CASSLAGGGETQYF	TGTGCCAGCAGCTTAGCGGGAGGTGGGGAGACCCAGTACTTC
.	.	TRBV28	TRBJ1-1	CASSFGTGRNTEAFF	TGTGCCAGCAGTTTCGGTACCGGGAGAAACACTGAAGCTTTCTTT
.	.	TRBV5-4	TRBJ1-2	CASSSGRLFNYGYTF	TGTGCCAGCAGCTCGGGAAGGCTCTTTAACTATGGCTACACCTTC
once	.	TRBV9	TRBJ2-3	CASSGKPGTLRDTQYF	TGTGCCAGCAGCGGAAAACCTGGAACCCTCAGAGATACGCAGTATTTT
.	TRBD2	TRBV7-9	TRBJ2-2	CASSFTSGRRTGELFF	TGTGCCAGCAGCTTTACTAGCGGGAGGAGGACCGGGGAGCTGTTTTTT
.	TRBD2	TRBV7-6	TRBJ2-1	CASSLAGGPYEQFF	TGTGCCAGCAGCTTAGCGGGAGGGCCCTATGAGCAGTTCTTC
.	TRBD1	TRBV18	TRBJ1-1	CASSPKSGGGRTEAFF	TGTGCCAGCTCACCAAAGTCAGGGGGCGGGAGGACTGAAGCTTTCTTT
.	TRBD1	TRBV6-1	TRBJ2-7	CASSETGRYEQYF	TGTGCCAGCAGTGAGACAGGGCGGTACGAGCAGTACTTC
.	.	TRBV19	TRBJ2-7	CASSPPGRGIYEQYF	TGTGCCAGTAGTCCGCCGGGACGGGGGATCTACGAGCAGTACTTC
.	.	TRBV10-3	TRBJ2-7	CAMAASRTYEQYF	TGTGCCATGGCAGCAAGCCGCACCTACGAGCAGTACTTC
.	.	TRBV5-1	TRBJ2-1	CASSWGGGEGNEQFF	TGCGCCAGCAGCTGGGGCGGCGGAGAGGGCAATGAGCAGTTCTTC
.	.	TRBV9	TRBJ2-3	CASSVLSSSTDTQYF	TGTGCCAGCAGCGTATTGTCTTCTAGCACAGATACGCAGTATTTT
.	.	TRBV11-2	TRBJ2-1	CASSLGSSNEQFF	TGTGCCAGCAGCTTAGGTTCCAGCAATGAGCAGTTCTTC
.	.	TRBV4-1	TRBJ1-1	CASRQPGQNTEAFF	TGCGCCAGCAGACAACCGGGGCAGAACACTGAAGCTTTCTTT
.	TRBD1	TRBV9	TRBJ1-1	CASGGQGNTEAFF	TGTGCCAGCGGGGGACAGGGGAACACTGAAGCTTTCTTT
.	.	TRBV10-3	TRBJ2-2	CAISESSGNTGELFF	TGTGCCATCAGTGAGTCCTCGGGGAACACCGGGGAGCTGTTTTTT
once	TRBD1	TRBV30	TRBJ1-1	CAWEQAGGTEAFF	TGTGCCTGGGAGCAAGCAGGGGGCACTGAAGCTTTCTTT
.	.	TRBV18	TRBJ1-1	CASSRIGTEAFF	TGTGCCAGCTCGCGAATTGGCACTGAAGCTTTCTTT
.	TRBD1	TRBV18	TRBJ2-7	CASSLGPNPGQRTIYEQYF	TGTGCCAGCTCACTTGGACCCAACCCGGGACAGCGAACAATCTACGAGCAGTACTTC
.	.	TRBV10-2	TRBJ1-3	CASSDPGQASGNTIYF	TGCGCCAGCAGTGACCCGGGGCAGGCCTCTGGAAACACCATATATTTT
.	.	TRBV2	TRBJ2-7	CASSGGRQSYEQYF	TGTGCCAGCAGTGGTGGTAGGCAGTCCTACGAGCAGTACTTC
.	.	TRBV28	TRBJ2-6	CASTLGGAVGANVLTF	TGTGCCAGCACCCTGGGGGGGGCGGTAGGGGCCAACGTCCTGACTTTC
.	TRBD1	TRBV5-6	TRBJ2-3	CASSHLLGGSTTDTQYF	TGTGCCAGCAGCCATTTGCTAGGGGGCTCAACCACAGATACGCAGTATTTT
.	TRBD1	TRBV5-1	TRBJ1-1	CASSAGTVTEAFF	TGCGCCAGCAGCGCGGGGACAGTAACTGAAGCTTTCTTT
once	.	TRBV25-1	TRBJ2-7	CASSAPLQEQYF	TGTGCCAGCAGTGCACCTTTACAGGAGCAGTACTTC
.	.	TRBV14	TRBJ1-4	CASSQEIGGTYEKLFF	TGTGCCAGCAGCCAAGAGATCGGCGGGACCTATGAAAAACTGTTTTTT
.	.	TRBV7-8	TRBJ1-3	CASSFSSSSGNTIYF	TGTGCCAGCAGCTTCTCTAGTTCCTCTGGAAACACCATATATTTT
.	.	TRBV2	TRBJ2-7	CASGQDLYEQYF	TGTGCCAGCGGGCAGGACCTCTACGAGCAGTACTTC
.	.	TRBV19	TRBJ1-5	CASSPRPISSHANSNQPQHF	TGTGCCAGTAGCCCTCGACCGATTTCCTCCCACGCTAATAGCAATCAGCCCCAGCATTTT